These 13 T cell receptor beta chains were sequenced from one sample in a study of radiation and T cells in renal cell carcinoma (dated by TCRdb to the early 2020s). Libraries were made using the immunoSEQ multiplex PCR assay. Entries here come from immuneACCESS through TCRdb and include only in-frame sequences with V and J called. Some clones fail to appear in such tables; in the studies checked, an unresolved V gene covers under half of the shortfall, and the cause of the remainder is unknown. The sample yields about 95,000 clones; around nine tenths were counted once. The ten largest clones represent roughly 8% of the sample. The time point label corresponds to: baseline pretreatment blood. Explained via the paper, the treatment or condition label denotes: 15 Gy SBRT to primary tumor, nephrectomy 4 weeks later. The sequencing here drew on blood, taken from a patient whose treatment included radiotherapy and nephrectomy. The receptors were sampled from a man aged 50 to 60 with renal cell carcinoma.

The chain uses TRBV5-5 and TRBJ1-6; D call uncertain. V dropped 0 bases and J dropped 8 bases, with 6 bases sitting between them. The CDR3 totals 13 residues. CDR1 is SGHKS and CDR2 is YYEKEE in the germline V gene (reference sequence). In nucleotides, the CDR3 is TGTGCCAGCAGCTTGGCGGGTTATTCACCCCTCCACTTT. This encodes CASSLAGYSPLHF.

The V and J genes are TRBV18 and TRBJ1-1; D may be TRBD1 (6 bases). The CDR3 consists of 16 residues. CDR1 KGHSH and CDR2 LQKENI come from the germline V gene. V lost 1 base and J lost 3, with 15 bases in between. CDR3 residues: CASSPRGGAGDTEAFF. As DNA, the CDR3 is TGTGCCAGCTCACCACGGGGGGGCGCGGGGGACACTGAAGCTTTCTTT.

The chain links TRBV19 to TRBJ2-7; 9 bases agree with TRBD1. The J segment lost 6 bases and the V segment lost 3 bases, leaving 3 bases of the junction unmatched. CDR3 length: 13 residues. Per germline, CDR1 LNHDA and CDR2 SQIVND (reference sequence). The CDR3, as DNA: TGTGCCAGTAGTATGGGACAGGGTATCGAGCAGTACTTC. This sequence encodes CASSMGQGIEQYF.

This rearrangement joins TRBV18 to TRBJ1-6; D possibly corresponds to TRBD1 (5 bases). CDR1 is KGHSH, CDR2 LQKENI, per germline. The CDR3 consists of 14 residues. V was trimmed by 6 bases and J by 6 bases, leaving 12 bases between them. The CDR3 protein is CASSQSGINSPLHF. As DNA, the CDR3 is TGTGCCAGCTCGCAATCAGGGATTAATTCACCCCTCCACTTT.

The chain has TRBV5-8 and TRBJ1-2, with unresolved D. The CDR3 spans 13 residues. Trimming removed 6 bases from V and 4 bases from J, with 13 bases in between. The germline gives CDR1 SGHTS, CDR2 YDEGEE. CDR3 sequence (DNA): TGTGCCAGCACCCCCAAGTGGGCCTATGGCTACACCTTC. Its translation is CASTPKWAYGYTF.

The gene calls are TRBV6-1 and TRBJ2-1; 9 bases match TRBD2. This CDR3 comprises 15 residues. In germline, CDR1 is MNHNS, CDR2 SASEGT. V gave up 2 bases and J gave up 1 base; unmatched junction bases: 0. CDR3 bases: TGTGCCAGCAGTGAACTAGCGGGATCCTACAATGAGCAGTTCTTC. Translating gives CASSELAGSYNEQFF.

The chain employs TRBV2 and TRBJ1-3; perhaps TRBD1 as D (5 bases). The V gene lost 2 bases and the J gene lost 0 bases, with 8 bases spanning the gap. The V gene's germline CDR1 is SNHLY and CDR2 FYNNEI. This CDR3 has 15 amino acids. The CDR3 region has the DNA TGTGCCAGCAGTGAACTGGGGCCCTCTGGAAACACCATATATTTT. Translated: CASSELGPSGNTIYF.

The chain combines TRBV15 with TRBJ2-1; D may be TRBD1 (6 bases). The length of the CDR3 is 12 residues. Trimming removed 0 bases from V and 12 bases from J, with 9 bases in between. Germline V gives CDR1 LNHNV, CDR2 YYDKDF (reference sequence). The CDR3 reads CATSRDKQGQFF. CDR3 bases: TGTGCCACCAGCAGAGATAAACAGGGGCAGTTCTTC. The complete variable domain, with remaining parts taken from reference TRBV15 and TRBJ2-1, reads DAMVIQNPRYQVTQFGKPVTLSCSQTLNHNVMYWYQQKSSQAPKLLFHYYDKDFNNEADTPDNFQSRRPNTSFCFLDIRSPGLGDTAMYLCATSRDKQGQFFGPGTRLTVL.

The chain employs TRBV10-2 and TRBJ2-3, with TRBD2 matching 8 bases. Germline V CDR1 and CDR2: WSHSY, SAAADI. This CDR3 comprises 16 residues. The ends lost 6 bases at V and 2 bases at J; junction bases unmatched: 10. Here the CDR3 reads CASSSRGSGNTDTQYF. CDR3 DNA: TGCGCCAGCAGCTCCCGAGGTAGCGGGAACACAGATACGCAGTATTTT.

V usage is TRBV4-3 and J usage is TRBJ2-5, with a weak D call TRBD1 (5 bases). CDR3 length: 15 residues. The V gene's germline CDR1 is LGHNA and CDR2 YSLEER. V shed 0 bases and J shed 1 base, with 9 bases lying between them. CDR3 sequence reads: CASSQESGPQETQYF. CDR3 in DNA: TGCGCCAGCAGCCAAGAATCAGGGCCCCAAGAGACCCAGTACTTC.

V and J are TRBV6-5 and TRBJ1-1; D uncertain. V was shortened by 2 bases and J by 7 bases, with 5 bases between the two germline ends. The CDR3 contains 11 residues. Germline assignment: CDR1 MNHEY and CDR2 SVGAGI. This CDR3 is CASSYMGEAFF. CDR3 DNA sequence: TGTGCCAGCAGTTACATGGGTGAAGCTTTCTTT.

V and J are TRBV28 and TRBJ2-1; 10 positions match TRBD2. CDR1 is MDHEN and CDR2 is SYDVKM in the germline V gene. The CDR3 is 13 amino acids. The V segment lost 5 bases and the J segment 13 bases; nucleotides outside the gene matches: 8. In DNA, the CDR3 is TGTGCCAGCAGTCGAACCTCTAGCGGGAGTCAGTTCTTC. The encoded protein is CASSRTSSGSQFF. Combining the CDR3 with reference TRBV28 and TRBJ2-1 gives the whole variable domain DVKVTQSSRYLVKRTGEKVFLECVQDMDHENMFWYRQDPGLGLRLIYFSYDVKMKEKGDIPEGYSVSREKKERFSLILESASTNQTSMYLCASSRTSSGSQFFGPGTRLTVL.

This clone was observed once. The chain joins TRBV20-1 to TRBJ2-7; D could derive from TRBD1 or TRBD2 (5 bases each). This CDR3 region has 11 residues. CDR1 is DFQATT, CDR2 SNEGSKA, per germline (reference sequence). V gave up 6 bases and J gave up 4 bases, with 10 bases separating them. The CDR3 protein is CSAGDEYEQYF. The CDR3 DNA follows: TGCAGTGCAGGGGACGAGTACGAGCAGTACTTC.